Each of the 2 T cell receptor beta chains below was sequenced from the same sample in a study of T-cell memory formation after mild COVID-19. Via MiXCR, TCRdb re-called the 5' RACE reads, giving one row per CDR3 protein. The sample has 35,000 to 50,000 distinct CDR3 sequences, over 5% seen once. Sample: PBMCs or a T cell subset sorted from them (not recorded which). The source of these receptors is an adult who had mild COVID-19 (a few samples of this study predate the infection). Cell type and time point are not known.

This clonotype was counted only a few times. This chain links TRBV7-9 with TRBJ2-7; 13 nucleotides agree with TRBD2. The CDR3 totals 17 residues. Looked up from germline, CDR1 is SEHNR and CDR2 is FQNEAQ (reference sequence). V was clipped by 4 bases and J by 9 bases; unmatched bases: 15. CDR3 in amino acids: CASSSSGTSGIQGRQYF. The CDR3 bases are TGTGCCAGCAGCTCCTCCGGGACTAGCGGGATTCAGGGGCGGCAGTACTTC.

The chain has TRBV3-1 and TRBJ2-7, with 10 bases that match TRBD1. From germline, CDR1 is LGHDT and CDR2 YNNKEL (reference sequence). V lost 7 bases and J lost 7; bases outside the gene matches: 13. CDR3 length: 15 residues. CDR3 region: CASTWARGQGGEQYF. The CDR3 DNA is TGTGCCAGCACCTGGGCTAGAGGACAGGGGGGGGAGCAGTACTTC.